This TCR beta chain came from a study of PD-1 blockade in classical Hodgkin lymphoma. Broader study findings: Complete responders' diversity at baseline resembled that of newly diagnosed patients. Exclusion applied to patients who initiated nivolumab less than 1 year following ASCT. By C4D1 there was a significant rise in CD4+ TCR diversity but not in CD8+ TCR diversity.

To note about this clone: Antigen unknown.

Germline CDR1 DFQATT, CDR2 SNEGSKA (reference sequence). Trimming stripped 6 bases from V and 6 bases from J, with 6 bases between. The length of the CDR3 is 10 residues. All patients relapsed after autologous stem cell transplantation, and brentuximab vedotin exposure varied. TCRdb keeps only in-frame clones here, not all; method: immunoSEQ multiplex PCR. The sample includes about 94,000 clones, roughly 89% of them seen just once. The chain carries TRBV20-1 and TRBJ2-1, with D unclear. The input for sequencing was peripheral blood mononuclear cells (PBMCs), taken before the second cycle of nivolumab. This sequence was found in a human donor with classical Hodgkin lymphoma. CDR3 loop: CSAAVNEQFF. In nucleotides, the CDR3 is TGCAGTGCGGCGGTCAATGAGCAGTTCTTC.